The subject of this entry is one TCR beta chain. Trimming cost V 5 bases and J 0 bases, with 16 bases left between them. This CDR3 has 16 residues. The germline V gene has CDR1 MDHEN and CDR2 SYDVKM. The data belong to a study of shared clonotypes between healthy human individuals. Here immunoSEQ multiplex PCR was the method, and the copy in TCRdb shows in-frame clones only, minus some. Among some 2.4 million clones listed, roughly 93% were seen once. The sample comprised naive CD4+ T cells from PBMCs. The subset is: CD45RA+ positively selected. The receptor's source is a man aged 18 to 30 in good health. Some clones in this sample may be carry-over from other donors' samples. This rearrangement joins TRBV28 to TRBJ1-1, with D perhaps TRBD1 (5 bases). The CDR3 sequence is CASSVPGLSLNTEAFF. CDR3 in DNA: TGTGCCAGCAGTGTTCCAGGGTTGTCCCTGAACACTGAAGCTTTCTTT. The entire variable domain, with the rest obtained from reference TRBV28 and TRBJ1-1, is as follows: DVKVTQSSRYLVKRTGEKVFLECVQDMDHENMFWYRQDPGLGLRLIYFSYDVKMKEKGDIPEGYSVSREKKERFSLILESASTNQTSMYLCASSVPGLSLNTEAFFGQGTRLTVV.